Sequencing of this T cell receptor (beta chain) was carried out in a study of Tregs in tolerant kidney transplant recipients (dated by TCRdb to between 2018 and 2021). About the study as a whole: Related donors were used in the transplants with nonmyeloablative bone marrow transplantation, and mixed chimerism was transient in the human trials. The study applied TCRbeta sequencing to find donor-specific regulatory T cells before combined kidney and bone marrow transplantation and then followed those same cells after transplant. What the study reported, not specific to this receptor: Because only a small number of patients were included, the study had limitations, and the results will need to be validated in larger populations as well as under other immunosuppression protocols. Donor-specific Treg expansion exceeded global Treg expansion in tolerant patients, suggesting antigen-driven rather than nonspecific expansion. Expanding Tregs with activated donor B cells appeared to identify the most biologically relevant and donor-specific TCRbeta repertoire. Biological reproducibility was not directly addressed, though technical replication error appeared minimal. For some patients the PCR primers changed over time, which made it impossible to compare the samples from those patients at the nucleotide level.

This clone was recorded only once. Its target antigen remains unknown. The input lacks base qualities; no much larger clone sits a single base away. The label giving this sample's time point can be read as: blood sample drawn before combined kidney and bone marrow transplant. Thawed PBMCs were FACS-sorted into unstimulated Tregs (CD4+CD25+CD127-), CD4+ non-Tregs (CD4+CD25-), CD4 cells and CD8 cells. Patients were a few combined kidney and bone marrow transplant recipients from the ITN036ST trial, and only these trial subjects had samples available. Healthy control blood was processed to PBMCs with a Ficoll density gradient and then cryopreserved, whereas patient PBMCs were collected both before and after transplant. For TCRbeta CDR3 sequencing, genomic DNA from the sorted cells was extracted using the QIAGEN DNeasy Blood and Tissue Kit. High-throughput TCRbeta CDR3 sequencing was carried out commercially through immunoSEQ, with PCR amplification with bias correction and internal controls included. Per the original workflow: Unique productive TCRbeta sequences were defined by CDR3 nucleotide sequence when primers matched and otherwise by CDR3 amino acid sequence together with Vbeta and Jbeta genes. As a correction for sorting error, sequences shared between sorted populations at a frequency ratio of 2:1 or less were discarded, and the remaining shared sequences were assigned to the higher population. A sequence was defined as donor-reactive if the sequence was expanded at least 5-fold in CFSE-low cells compared with unstimulated cells and had a frequency of at least 0.01% in CFSE-low cells. Jensen-Shannon divergence, calculated on the top 100 TCRbeta sequences ranked by frequency, was used to quantify repertoire divergence. When a sample had multiple sequencing runs, each run was corrected for sorting error separately and the runs were then pooled. TCRdb limited this immuneACCESS table to in-frame rearrangements with V and J called. A share of clones is missing; checked studies link under half to unresolved V genes, and the rest is unexplained. V and J calls and clone size are those listed in that table; D and trimming were worked out from the DNA. In this sample the table shows about 110,000 clones, around 90% of which occur a single time. The top ten constitute roughly 0.31% of the sample.

The germline V gene encodes CDR1 MNHNY and CDR2 SVGAGI (reference sequence). The cysteine opens and the phenylalanine closes a CDR3 of 14 amino acids. This entry keeps only the CDR3 DNA: 42 bases, framed from base 1. Ends trimmed: V by 7 bases, J by 0 bases; bases unmatched to a gene: 5. The specimen comprised CD4+ T cells from blood, sampled before the transplant. Here the chain combines TRBV6-6 and TRBJ2-7; TRBD1 lines up with 8 middle nucleotides. The TCR was taken from a human donor who received a combined kidney and bone marrow transplant. This receptor has the CDR3 CASNDGQGSYEQYF. At the DNA level, the sequence is TGTGCCAGCAACGACGGACAGGGCTCCTACGAGCAGTACTTC.